The 7 T cell receptor beta chains below all came from one sample that was sequenced in a study of cytomegalovirus exposure and HLA in healthy donors. Vbeta (60) and Jbeta (13) primers were used in the PCR. Data came from immunoSEQ multiplex PCR; TCRdb stores just in-frame clones and leaves some out. The sample lists fewer than 130,000 clones, over 65% seen once, with roughly 1.3% in the top ten. The specimen sequenced was PBMCs. The receptor set was obtained from a woman in her twenties or thirties in good health and CMV-seronegative.

The chain combines TRBV28 with TRBJ1-2; no clear D gene. The V gene lost 5 bases and the J gene lost 4 bases, with 14 bases spanning the gap. The CDR3 sequence is 14 residues long. Per germline, CDR1 MDHEN and CDR2 SYDVKM. The CDR3 is CASSLETKTYGYTF. In DNA form, the CDR3 reads TGTGCCAGCAGTCTCGAGACAAAAACCTATGGCTACACCTTC.

The chain couples TRBV7-2 to TRBJ1-3, with 7 bases identical to TRBD1. After removal of 5 bases from V and 0 bases from J, the junction contained 4 bases not matched to a gene. Looked up from germline, CDR1 is SGHTA and CDR2 is FQGNSA. This CDR3 has 15 amino acids. The CDR3 loop is CASSIWTGSGNTIYF. Written as DNA, the CDR3 is TGTGCCAGCAGCATTTGGACAGGCTCTGGAAACACCATATATTTT. Supplemented by reference TRBV7-2 and TRBJ1-3, the full variable domain reads GAGVSQSPSNKVTEKGKDVELRCDPISGHTALYWYRQSLGQGLEFLIYFQGNSAPDKSGLPSDRFSAERTGGSVSTLTIQRTQQEDSAVYLCASSIWTGSGNTIYFGEGSWLTVV.

This clone occurred a few times. The chain carries TRBV9 and TRBJ2-7; 8 bases line up with TRBD2. With V trimmed by 0 bases and J by 3 bases, 5 bases remained unmatched. CDR3 length equals 15 residues. Germline V CDR1 and CDR2: SGDLS, YYNGEE. CDR3 sequence: CASSVGSGGLYEQYF. DNA of the CDR3: TGTGCCAGCAGCGTAGGTTCGGGGGGGCTCTACGAGCAGTACTTC.

The rearrangement uses TRBV14 and TRBJ2-5, with TRBD1 matching over 7 bases. After removal of 0 bases from V and 3 bases from J, the junction contained 7 bases not matched to a gene. Germline values: CDR1 SGHDN, CDR2 FVKESK. This CDR3 comprises 16 residues. This CDR3 reads CASSQELNRGKETQYF. In nucleotides, the CDR3 is TGTGCCAGCAGCCAAGAACTGAACAGGGGAAAAGAGACCCAGTACTTC.

The CDR3 nucleotides read TGTGCCAGCATTCGACCGGGACAGGGTCCCCAAGAGACCCAGTACTTC. It translates to CASIRPGQGPQETQYF. The chain is built from TRBV2 and TRBJ2-5; TRBD1 matches 9 bases. In germline, CDR1 is SNHLY, CDR2 FYNNEI. V shed 7 bases and J 1 base; nucleotides not matched to a gene: 10. The CDR3 extends over 16 amino acids. The whole variable domain, remainder taken from reference TRBV2 and TRBJ2-5, is EPEVTQTPSHQVTQMGQEVILRCVPISNHLYFYWYRQILGQKVEFLVSFYNNEISEKSEIFDDQFSVERPDGSNFTLKIRSTKLEDSAMYFCASIRPGQGPQETQYFGPGTRLLVL.

Regarding this clone: The sample has other DNA sequences that encode this CDR3 too. The chain links TRBV9 to TRBJ1-6; TRBD1 might be the D (6 bases). This CDR3 is built from 15 residues. The V and J ends lost 0 bases and 7 bases respectively, with 11 bases between them. Germline CDR1 and CDR2: SGDLS and YYNGEE. As DNA, the CDR3 is TGTGCCAGCAGCGTAGGGGGGCAGGGGAATTCACCCCTCCACTTT. Amino acid sequence: CASSVGGQGNSPLHF.

The sample holds one count of this clone. J is TRBJ2-5 and V is TRBV29-1; 8 positions match TRBD2. The CDR3 totals 14 residues. Germline loops: CDR1 SQVTM, CDR2 ANQGSEA. Unmatched junction bases numbered 7, after V lost 6 bases and J lost 1 base. CDR3 sequence: CSVGAGGLQETQYF. CDR3 nucleotides: TGCAGCGTCGGGGCGGGAGGCCTCCAAGAGACCCAGTACTTC. The full variable domain, with the rest looked up from reference TRBV29-1 and TRBJ2-5, is SAVISQKPSRDICQRGTSLTIQCQVDSQVTMMFWYRQQPGQSLTLIATANQGSEATYESGFVIDKFPISRPNLTFSTLTVSNMSPEDSSIYLCSVGAGGLQETQYFGPGTRLLVL.